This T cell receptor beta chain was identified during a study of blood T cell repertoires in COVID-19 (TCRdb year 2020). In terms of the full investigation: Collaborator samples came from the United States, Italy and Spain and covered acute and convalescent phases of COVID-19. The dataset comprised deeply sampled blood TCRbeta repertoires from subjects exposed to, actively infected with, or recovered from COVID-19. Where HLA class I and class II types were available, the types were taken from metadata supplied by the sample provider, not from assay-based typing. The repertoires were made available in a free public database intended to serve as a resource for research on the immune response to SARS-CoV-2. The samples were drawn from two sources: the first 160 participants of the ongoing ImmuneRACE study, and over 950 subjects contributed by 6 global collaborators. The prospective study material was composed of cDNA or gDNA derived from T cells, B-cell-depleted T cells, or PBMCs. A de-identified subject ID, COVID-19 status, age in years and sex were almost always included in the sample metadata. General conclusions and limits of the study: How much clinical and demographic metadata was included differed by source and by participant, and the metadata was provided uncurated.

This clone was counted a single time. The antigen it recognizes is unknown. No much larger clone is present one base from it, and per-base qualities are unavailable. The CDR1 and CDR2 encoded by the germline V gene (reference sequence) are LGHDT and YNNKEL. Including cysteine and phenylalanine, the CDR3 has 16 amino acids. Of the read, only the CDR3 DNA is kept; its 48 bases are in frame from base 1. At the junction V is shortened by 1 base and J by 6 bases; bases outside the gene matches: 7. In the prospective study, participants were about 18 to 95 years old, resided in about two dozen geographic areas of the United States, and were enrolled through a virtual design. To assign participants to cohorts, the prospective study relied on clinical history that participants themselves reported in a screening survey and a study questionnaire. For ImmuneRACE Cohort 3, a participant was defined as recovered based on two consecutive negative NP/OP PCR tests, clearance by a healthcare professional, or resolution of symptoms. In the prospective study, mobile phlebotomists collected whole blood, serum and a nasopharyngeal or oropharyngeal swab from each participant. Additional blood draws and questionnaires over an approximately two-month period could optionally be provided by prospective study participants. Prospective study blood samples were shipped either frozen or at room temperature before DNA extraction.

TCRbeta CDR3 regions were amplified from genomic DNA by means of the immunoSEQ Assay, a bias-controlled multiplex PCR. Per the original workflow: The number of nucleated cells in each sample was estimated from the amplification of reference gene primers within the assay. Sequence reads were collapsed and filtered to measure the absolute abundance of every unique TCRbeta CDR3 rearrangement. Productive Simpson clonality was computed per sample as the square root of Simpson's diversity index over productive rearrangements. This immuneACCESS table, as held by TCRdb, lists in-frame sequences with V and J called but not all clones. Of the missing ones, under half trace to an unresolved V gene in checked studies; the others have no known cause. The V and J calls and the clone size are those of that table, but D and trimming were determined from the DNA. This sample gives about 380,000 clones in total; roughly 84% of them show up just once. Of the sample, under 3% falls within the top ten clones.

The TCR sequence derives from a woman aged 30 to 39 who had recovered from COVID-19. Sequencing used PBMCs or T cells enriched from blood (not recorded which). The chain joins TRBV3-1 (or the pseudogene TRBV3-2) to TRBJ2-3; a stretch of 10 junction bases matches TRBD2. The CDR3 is CASSQGFSGGRDTQYF. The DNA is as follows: TGTGCCAGCAGCCAAGGTTTTAGCGGGGGGCGGGATACGCAGTATTTT.